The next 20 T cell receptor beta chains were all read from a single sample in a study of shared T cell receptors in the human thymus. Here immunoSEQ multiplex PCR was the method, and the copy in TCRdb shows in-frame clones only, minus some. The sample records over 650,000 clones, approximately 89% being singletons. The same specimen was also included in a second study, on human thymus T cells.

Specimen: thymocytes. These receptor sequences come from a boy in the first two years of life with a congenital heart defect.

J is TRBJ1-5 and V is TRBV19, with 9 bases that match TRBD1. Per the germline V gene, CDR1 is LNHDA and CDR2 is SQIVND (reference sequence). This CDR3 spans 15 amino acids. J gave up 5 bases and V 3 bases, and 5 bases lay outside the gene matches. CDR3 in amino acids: CASSMRDREDQPQHF. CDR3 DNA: TGTGCCAGTAGTATGCGGGACAGGGAGGATCAGCCCCAGCATTTT.

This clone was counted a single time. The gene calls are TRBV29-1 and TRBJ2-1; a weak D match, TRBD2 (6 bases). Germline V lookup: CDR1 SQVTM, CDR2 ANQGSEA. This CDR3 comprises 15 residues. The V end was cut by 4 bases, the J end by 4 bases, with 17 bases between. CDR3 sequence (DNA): TGCAGCGTTGTAGAGGACTATCAAGCTTACAATGAGCAGTTCTTC. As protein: CSVVEDYQAYNEQFF.

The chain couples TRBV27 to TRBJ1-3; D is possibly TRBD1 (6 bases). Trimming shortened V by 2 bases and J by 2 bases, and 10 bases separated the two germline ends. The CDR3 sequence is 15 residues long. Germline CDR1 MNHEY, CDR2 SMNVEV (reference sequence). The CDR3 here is CASSLQGSAGNTIYF. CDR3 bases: TGTGCCAGCAGTTTACAGGGGTCGGCTGGAAACACCATATATTTT.

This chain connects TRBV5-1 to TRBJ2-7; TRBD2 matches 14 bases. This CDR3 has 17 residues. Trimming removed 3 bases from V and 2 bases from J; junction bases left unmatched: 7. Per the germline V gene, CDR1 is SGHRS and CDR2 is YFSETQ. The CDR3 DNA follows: TGCGCCAGCAGCTCACCCGGGACTAGCGGGGGAACCTACGAGCAGTACTTC. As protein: CASSSPGTSGGTYEQYF.

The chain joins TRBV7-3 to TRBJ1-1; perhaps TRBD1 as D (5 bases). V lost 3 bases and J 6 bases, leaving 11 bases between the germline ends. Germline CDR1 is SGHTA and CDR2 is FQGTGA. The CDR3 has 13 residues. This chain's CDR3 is CASSLGGDSEAFF. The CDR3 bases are TGTGCCAGCAGCTTGGGGGGTGACTCTGAAGCTTTCTTT.

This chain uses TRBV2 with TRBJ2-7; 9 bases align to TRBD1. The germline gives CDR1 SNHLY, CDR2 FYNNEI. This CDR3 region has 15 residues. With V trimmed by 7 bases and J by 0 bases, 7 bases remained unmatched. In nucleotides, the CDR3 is TGTGCCAGCAACAGGGGGCTGACGAGCTCCTACGAGCAGTACTTC. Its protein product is CASNRGLTSSYEQYF. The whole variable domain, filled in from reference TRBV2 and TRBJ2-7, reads EPEVTQTPSHQVTQMGQEVILRCVPISNHLYFYWYRQILGQKVEFLVSFYNNEISEKSEIFDDQFSVERPDGSNFTLKIRSTKLEDSAMYFCASNRGLTSSYEQYFGPGTRLTVT.

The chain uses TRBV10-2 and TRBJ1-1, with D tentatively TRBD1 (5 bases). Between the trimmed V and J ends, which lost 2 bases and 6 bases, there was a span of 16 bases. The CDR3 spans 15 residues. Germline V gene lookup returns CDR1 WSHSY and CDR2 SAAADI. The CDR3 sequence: CASSEIRVIPPEAFF. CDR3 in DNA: TGCGCCAGCAGTGAGATCAGGGTGATACCGCCTGAAGCTTTCTTT.

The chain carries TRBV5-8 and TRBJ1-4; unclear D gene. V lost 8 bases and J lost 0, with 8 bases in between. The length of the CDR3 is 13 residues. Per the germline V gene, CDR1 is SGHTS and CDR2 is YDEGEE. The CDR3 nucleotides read TGTGCCAGTCCCGGGTCAACTAATGAAAAACTGTTTTTT. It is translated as CASPGSTNEKLFF.

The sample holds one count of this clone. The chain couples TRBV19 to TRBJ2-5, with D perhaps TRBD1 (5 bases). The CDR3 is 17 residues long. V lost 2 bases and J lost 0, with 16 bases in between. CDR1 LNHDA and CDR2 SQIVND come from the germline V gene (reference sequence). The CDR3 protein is CASSIRMLTANQETQYF. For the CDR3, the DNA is TGTGCCAGTAGTATACGTATGCTGACAGCAAACCAAGAGACCCAGTACTTC.

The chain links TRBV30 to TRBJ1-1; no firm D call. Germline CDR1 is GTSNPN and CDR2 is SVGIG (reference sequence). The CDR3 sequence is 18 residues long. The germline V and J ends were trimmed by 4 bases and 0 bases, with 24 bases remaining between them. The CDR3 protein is CAWTRRREVYQMNTEAFF. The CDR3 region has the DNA TGTGCCTGGACCAGAAGGAGGGAAGTATACCAGATGAACACTGAAGCTTTCTTT.

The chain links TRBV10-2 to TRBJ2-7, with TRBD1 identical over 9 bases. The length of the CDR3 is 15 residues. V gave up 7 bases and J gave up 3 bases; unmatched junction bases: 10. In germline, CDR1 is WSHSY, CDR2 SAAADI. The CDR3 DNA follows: TGCGCCAGCACTGGGAACTACAGGGGGCTCTACGAGCAGTACTTC. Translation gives CASTGNYRGLYEQYF.

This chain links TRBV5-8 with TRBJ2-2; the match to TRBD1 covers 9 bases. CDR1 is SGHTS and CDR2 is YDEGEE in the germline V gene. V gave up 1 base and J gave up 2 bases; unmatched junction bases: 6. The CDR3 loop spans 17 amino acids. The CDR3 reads CASSLLRDRDNTGELFF. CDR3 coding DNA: TGTGCCAGCAGCTTGCTCCGGGACAGGGACAACACCGGGGAGCTGTTTTTT.

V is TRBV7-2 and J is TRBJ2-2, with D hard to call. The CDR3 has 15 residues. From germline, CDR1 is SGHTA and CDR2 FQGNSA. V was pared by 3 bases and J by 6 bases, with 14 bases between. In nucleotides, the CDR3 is TGTGCCAGCAGCTTTCGCTCAGTCGGAGCCGGGGAGCTGTTTTTT. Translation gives CASSFRSVGAGELFF.

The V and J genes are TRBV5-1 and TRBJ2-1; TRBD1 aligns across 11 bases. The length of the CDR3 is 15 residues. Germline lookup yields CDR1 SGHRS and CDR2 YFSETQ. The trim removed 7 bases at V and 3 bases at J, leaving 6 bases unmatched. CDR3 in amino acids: CASGKDRGHYNEQFF. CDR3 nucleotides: TGCGCCAGCGGAAAGGACAGGGGGCACTACAATGAGCAGTTCTTC.

The CDR3 here is CASSDGTGGQYF. CDR3 DNA: TGTGCCAGCAGCGACGGGACAGGGGGGCAGTATTTT. The V gene is TRBV13, the J gene TRBJ2-3; 11 bases agree with TRBD1. The CDR3 loop spans 12 amino acids. The germline V gene encodes CDR1 PRHDT and CDR2 FYEKMQ (reference sequence). V gave up 5 bases and J gave up 11 bases; unmatched junction bases: 3. The whole variable domain, remainder taken from reference TRBV13 and TRBJ2-3, is AAGVIQSPRHLIKEKRETATLKCYPIPRHDTVYWYQQGPGQDPQFLISFYEKMQSDKGSIPDRFSAQQFSDYHSELNMSSLELGDSALYFCASSDGTGGQYFGPGTRLTVL.

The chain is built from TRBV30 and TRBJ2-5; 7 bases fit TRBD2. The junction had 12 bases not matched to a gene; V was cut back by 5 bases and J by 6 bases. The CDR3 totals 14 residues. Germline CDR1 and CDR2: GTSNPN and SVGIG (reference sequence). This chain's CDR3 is CAWGPGGISKTQYF. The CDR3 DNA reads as TGTGCCTGGGGTCCGGGGGGAATATCGAAGACCCAGTACTTC. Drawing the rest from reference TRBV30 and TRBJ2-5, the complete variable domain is SQTIHQWPATLVQPVGSPLSLECTVEGTSNPNLYWYRQAAGRGLQLLFYSVGIGQISSEVPQNLSASRPQDRQFILSSKKLLLSDSGFYLCAWGPGGISKTQYFGPGTRLLVL.

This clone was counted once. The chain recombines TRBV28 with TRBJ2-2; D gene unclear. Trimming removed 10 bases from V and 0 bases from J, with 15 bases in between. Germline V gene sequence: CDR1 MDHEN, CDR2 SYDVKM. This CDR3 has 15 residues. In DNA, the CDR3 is TGTGCCACCACTATGCTGGGTGCGAACACCGGGGAGCTGTTTTTT. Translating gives CATTMLGANTGELFF.

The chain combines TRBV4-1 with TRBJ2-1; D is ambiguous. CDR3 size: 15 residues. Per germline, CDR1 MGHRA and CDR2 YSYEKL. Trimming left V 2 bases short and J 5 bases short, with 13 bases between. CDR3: CASSQHRGRNNEQFF. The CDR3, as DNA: TGCGCCAGCAGCCAACACCGAGGTAGAAACAATGAGCAGTTCTTC.

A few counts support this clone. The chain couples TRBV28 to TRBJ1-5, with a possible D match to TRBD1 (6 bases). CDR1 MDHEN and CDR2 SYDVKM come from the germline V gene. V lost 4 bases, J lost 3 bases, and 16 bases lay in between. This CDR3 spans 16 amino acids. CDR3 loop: CASSWACGQFNQPQHF. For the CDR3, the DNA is TGTGCCAGCAGTTGGGCATGTGGACAGTTCAATCAGCCCCAGCATTTT.

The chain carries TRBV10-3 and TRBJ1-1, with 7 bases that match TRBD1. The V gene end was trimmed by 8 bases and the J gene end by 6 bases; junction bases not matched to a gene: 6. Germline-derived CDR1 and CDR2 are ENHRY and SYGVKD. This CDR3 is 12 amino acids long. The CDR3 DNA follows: TGTGCCATCGGAAGTGACAGGGCTGAAGCTTTCTTT. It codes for CAIGSDRAEAFF.